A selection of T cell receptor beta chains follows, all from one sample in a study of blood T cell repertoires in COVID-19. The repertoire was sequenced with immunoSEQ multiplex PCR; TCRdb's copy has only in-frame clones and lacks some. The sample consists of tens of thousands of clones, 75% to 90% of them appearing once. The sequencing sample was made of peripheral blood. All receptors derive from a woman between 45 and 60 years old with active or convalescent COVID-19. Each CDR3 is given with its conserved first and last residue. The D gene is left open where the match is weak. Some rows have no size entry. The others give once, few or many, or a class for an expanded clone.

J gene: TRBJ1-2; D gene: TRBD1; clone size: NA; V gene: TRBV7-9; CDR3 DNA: TGTGCCAGCAGCTTAAAGGACAGGGGCCACTATGGCTACACCTTC; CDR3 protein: CASSLKDRGHYGYTF
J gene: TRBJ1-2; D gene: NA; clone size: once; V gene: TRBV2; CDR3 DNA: TGTGCCAGCAGTTACCCGGGGGAGGACACGTGGGGCTACACCTTC; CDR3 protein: CASSYPGEDTWGYTF
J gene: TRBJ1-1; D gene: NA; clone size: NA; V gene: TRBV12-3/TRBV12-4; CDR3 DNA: TGTGCCACCTCTAACCGGTTCGCTGAAGCTTTCTTT; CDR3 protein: CATSNRFAEAFF
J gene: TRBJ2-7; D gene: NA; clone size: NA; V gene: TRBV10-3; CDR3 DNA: TGTGCCACGTCTTTTGGAGGAGAGAGGGAGCAGTACTTC; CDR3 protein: CATSFGGEREQYF
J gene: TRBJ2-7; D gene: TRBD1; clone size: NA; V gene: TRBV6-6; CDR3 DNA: TGTGCCAGCAGTCCCCGACAGGGGGCGGCCTACGAGCAGTACTTC; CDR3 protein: CASSPRQGAAYEQYF
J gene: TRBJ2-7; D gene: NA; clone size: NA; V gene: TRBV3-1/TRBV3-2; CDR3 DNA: TGTGCCAGCAGCCGGGCCGCGGGGCCAAAGTACGAGCAGTACTTC; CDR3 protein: CASSRAAGPKYEQYF
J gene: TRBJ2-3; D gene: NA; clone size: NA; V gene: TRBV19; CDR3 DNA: TGTGCCAGTAGTATGGCGGCTGATACGCAGTATTTT; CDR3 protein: CASSMAADTQYF
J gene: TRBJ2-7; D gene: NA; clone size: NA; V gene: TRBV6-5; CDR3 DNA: TGTGCCAGCAGAACAGGGACGTACGAGCAGTACTTC; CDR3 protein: CASRTGTYEQYF
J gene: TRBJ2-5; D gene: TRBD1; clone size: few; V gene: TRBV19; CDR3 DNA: TGTGCCAGTAGTCTACAGGGGAAACAAGAGACCCAGTACTTC; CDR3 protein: CASSLQGKQETQYF
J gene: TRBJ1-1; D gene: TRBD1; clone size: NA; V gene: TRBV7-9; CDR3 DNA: TGTGCCAGCAGCCCGTCAGGGGGCTTAGGCACTGAAGCTTTCTTT; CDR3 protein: CASSPSGGLGTEAFF
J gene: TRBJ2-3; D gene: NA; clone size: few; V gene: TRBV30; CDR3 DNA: TGTGCCTATAAACAGAAACTTAGAGATACGCAGTATTTT; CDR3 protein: CAYKQKLRDTQYF
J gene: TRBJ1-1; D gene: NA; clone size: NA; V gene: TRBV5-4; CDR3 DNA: TGTGCCAGCAGGCGCCCCGGGGATTCGTGGACTGAAGCTTTCTTT; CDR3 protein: CASRRPGDSWTEAFF
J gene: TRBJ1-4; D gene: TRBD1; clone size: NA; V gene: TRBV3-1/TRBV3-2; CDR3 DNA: TGTGCCAGCAGCCACCGGGACAGATTAAATGAAAAACTGTTTTTT; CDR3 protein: CASSHRDRLNEKLFF
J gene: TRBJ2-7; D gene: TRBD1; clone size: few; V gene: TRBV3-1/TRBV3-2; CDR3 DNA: TGTGCCAGCAGCCAAAGACAGGGTCCCTACGCGCAGTACTTC; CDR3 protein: CASSQRQGPYAQYF
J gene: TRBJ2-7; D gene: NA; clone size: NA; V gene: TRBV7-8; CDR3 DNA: TGTGCCAGCAGCACCAGGGACTACGAGCAGTACTTC; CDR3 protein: CASSTRDYEQYF
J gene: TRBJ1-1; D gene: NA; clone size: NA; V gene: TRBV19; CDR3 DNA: TGTGCCAGTAGTATTGGAGGAGACACTGAAGCTTTCTTT; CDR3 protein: CASSIGGDTEAFF
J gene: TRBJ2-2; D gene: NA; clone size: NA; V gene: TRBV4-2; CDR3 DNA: TGTGCCAGCAGCCAAGCCTCGGGGGTGCCCGGGGAGCTGTTTTTT; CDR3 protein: CASSQASGVPGELFF
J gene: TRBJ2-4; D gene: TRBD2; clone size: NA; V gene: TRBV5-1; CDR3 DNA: TGCGCCAGCCGGGAAGCGGGGGGCCTGGGTAACATTCAGTACTTC; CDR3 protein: CASREAGGLGNIQYF
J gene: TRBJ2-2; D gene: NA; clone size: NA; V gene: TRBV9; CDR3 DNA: TGTGCCAGCAGCCTGGGACTGACAAACACCGGGGAGCTGTTTTTT; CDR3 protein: CASSLGLTNTGELFF
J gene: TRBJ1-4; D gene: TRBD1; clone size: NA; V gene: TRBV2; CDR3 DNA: TGTGCCAGCAGGGGGACAGGATTTAATGAAAAACTGTTTTTT; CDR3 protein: CASRGTGFNEKLFF
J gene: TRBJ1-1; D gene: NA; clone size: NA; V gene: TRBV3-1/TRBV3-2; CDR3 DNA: TGTGCCAGCAGCCAAGTCGCAGCGACTGAAGCTTTCTTT; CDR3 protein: CASSQVAATEAFF
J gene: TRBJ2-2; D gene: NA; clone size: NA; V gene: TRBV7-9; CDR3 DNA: TGTGCCAGCAGCTTAGACTTGAACACCGGGGAGCTGTTTTTT; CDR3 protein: CASSLDLNTGELFF
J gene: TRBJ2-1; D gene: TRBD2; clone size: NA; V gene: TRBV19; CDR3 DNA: TGTGCCAGTAGTTCAGAGTTAAGCGGGGGGGCCTGGGATGAGCAGTTCTTC; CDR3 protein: CASSSELSGGAWDEQFF
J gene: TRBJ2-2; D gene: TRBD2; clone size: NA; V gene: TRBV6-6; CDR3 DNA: TGTGCCAGCAGCCAATTGGGAGGGACCGGGGAGCTGTTTTTT; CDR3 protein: CASSQLGGTGELFF
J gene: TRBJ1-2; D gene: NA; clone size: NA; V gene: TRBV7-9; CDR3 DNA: TGTGCCAGCAGCTTAGATCGGGTTGGAGGCTACACCTTC; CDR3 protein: CASSLDRVGGYTF
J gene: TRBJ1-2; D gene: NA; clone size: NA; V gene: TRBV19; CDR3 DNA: TGTGCCAGTAGTATCGTGGGCACAGAAAACTATGGCTACACCTTC; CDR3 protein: CASSIVGTENYGYTF